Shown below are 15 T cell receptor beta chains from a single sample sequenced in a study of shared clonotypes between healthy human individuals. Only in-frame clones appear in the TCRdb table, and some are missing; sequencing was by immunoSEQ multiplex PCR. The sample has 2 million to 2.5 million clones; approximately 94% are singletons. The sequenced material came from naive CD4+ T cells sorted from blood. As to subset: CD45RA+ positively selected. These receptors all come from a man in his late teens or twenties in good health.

The CDR3 sequence is CASSQGTSGFTDTQYF. The CDR3 bases are TGCGCCAGCAGCCAAGGGACTAGCGGGTTCACAGATACGCAGTATTTT. The genes are TRBV4-3 and TRBJ2-3; TRBD2 aligns across 11 bases. The CDR3 covers 16 residues. Trimming at V came to 1 base and at J to 2 bases, leaving 2 bases not matched to a gene. CDR1 and CDR2 (germline): LGHNA, YSLEER.

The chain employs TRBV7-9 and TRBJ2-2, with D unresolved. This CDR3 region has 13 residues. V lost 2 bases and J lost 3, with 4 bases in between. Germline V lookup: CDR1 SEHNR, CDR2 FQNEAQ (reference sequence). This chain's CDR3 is CASSLTHTGELFF. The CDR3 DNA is TGTGCCAGCAGCTTAACCCACACCGGGGAGCTGTTTTTT.

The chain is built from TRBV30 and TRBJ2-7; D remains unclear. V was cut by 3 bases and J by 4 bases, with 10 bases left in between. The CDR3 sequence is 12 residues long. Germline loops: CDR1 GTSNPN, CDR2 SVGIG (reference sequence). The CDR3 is CAWRSLGYEQYF. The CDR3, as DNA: TGTGCCTGGAGGTCTTTAGGGTACGAGCAGTACTTC.

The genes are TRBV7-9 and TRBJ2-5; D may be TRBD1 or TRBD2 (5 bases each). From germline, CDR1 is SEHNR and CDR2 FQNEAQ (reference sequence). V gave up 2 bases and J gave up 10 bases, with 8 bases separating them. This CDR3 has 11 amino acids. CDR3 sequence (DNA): TGTGCCAGCAGCTTAATGGGGGTCCAGTACTTC. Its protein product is CASSLMGVQYF.

In DNA, the CDR3 is TGTGCCACCAGCAGGAATCTCCAGGGGGCGCGGGGCTACACCTTC. Its protein is CATSRNLQGARGYTF. The V call is TRBV15, the J call TRBJ1-2; 8 bases fit TRBD1. The CDR3 is made up of 15 amino acids. Germline loops: CDR1 LNHNV, CDR2 YYDKDF (reference sequence). The junction had 11 bases not matched to a gene; V was cut back by 3 bases and J by 8 bases.

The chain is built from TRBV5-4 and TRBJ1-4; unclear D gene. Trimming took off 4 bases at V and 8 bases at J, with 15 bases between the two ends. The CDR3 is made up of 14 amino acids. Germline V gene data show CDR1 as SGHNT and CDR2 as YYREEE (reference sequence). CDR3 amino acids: CASSPGGQSEKLFF. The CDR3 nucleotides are TGTGCCAGCAGCCCGGGCGGGCAGTCCGAAAAACTGTTTTTT.

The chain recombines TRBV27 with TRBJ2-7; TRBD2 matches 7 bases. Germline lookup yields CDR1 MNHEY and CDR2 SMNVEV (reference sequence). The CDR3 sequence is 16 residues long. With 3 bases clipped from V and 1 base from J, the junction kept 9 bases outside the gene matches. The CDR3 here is CASSFKEPRGSYEQYF. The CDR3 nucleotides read TGTGCCAGCAGTTTCAAAGAGCCGCGGGGGTCCTACGAGCAGTACTTC.

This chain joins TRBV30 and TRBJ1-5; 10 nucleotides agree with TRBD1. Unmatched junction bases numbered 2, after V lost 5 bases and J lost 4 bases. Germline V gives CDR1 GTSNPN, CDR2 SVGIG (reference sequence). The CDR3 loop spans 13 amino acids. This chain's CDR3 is CAWGTGVNQPQHF. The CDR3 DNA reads TGTGCCTGGGGGACAGGGGTGAATCAGCCCCAGCATTTT.

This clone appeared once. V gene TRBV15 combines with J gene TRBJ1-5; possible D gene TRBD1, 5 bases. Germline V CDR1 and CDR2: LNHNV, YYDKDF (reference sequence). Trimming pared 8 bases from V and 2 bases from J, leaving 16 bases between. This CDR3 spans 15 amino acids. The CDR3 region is CATGTTISGNQPQHF. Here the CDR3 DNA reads TGTGCCACCGGGACTACGATTTCAGGCAATCAGCCCCAGCATTTT.

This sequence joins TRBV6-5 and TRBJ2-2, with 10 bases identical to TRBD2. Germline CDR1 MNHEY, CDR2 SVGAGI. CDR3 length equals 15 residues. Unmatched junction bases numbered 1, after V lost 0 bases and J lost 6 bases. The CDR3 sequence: CASSYSAGGAGELFF. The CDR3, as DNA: TGTGCCAGCAGTTACTCAGCGGGAGGGGCCGGGGAGCTGTTTTTT.

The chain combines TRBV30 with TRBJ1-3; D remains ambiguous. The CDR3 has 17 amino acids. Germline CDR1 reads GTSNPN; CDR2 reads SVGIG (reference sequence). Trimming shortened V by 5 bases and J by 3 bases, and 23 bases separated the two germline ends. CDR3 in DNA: TGTGCCTGGGGTATACTAAGAAGGGCCGGGAGTGGAAACACCATATATTTT. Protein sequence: CAWGILRRAGSGNTIYF.

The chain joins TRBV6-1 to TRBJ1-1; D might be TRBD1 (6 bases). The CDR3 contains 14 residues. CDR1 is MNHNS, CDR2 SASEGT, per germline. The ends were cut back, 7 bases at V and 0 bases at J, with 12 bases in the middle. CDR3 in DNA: TGTGCCAGCAAAGGACAGTACATGAACACTGAAGCTTTCTTT. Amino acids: CASKGQYMNTEAFF.

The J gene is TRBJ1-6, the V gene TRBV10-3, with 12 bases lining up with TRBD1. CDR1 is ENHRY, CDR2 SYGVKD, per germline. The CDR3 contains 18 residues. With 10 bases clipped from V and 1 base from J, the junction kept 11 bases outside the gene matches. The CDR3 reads CATRAGQGANSYNSPLHF. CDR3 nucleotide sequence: TGTGCCACCAGGGCGGGACAGGGGGCTAATTCCTATAATTCACCCCTCCACTTT.

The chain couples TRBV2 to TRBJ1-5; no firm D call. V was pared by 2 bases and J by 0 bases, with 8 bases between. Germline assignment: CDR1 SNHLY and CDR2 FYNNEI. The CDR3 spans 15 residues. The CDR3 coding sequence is TGTGCCAGCAGTGAATACGGGCATAGCAATCAGCCCCAGCATTTT. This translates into CASSEYGHSNQPQHF.

CDR3 sequence reads: CASTRTGQETQYF. The CDR3 DNA reads TGTGCCAGCACCAGGACAGGGCAAGAGACCCAGTACTTC. This chain links TRBV28 with TRBJ2-5; 8 positions agree with TRBD1. Trimming cost V 7 bases and J 2 bases; bases outside gene matches: 3. Germline V CDR1 and CDR2: MDHEN, SYDVKM. The CDR3 contains 13 residues.